Below, 10 T cell receptor beta chains from the same sample are listed, as sequenced in a study of T cell repertoires in aging, cancer and after chemotherapy. The template was genomic DNA from peripheral blood, not RNA. Multiplex touch-down PCR with TRB-A/B primers amplified rearranged V-D-J TRB sequences. Using its own MiXCR run on the multiplex PCR reads, TCRdb lists one record per CDR3 protein. The sample holds some 15,000 distinct CDR3 sequences; about 46% are singletons and the top ten take 10%. Sequencing used blood. All receptors derive from a human donor in good health.

This clonotype appeared a few times. The chain carries TRBV12-3 or TRBV12-4 and TRBJ1-3, with D maybe TRBD1 (6 bases). The CDR3 is 17 amino acids. The V and J ends lost 6 bases and 1 base respectively, with 19 bases between them. In DNA form, the CDR3 reads TGTGCCAGCAGCCAGGCAGGGCAGGGGATATCTGGAAACACCATATATTTT. Translation gives CASSQAGQGISGNTIYF.

V and J are TRBV6-2 or TRBV6-3 and TRBJ2-1; a possible D gene is TRBD2 (5 bases). The germline gives CDR1 MNHEY, CDR2 SVGEGT. V was clipped by 6 bases and J by 6 bases, with 12 bases between them. The CDR3 totals 13 residues. The CDR3, as DNA: TGTGCCAGCAGCCTAAGTGCGGGCAATGAGCAGTTCTTC. This sequence encodes CASSLSAGNEQFF.

With respect to this clonotype: A much larger clone lies a single base off, so this may be a read error. This chain connects TRBV15 to TRBJ2-2; D is ambiguous. This CDR3 has 12 residues. From germline, CDR1 is LNHNV and CDR2 YYDKDF (reference sequence). The CDR3, as DNA: TGTGACACCAGCAGCCAGTGGGGAGAGCTGTTTTTT. Encoded protein: CDTSSQWGELFF.

The V and J genes are TRBV6-5 and TRBJ1-1; D not resolved. The germline gives CDR1 MNHEY, CDR2 SVGAGI. This CDR3 contains 13 residues. The germline V and J ends were trimmed by 5 bases and 0 bases, with 7 bases remaining between them. CDR3 residues: CASSPTLNTEAFF. CDR3 in DNA: TGTGCCAGCAGTCCGACACTGAACACTGAAGCTTTCTTT.

This clonotype was recorded only once. V gene TRBV5-6 combines with J gene TRBJ2-7; the match to TRBD2 covers 15 bases. V was clipped by 3 bases and J by 6 bases; unmatched bases: 7. Looked up from germline, CDR1 is SGHDT and CDR2 is YYEEEE. This CDR3 is 16 amino acids long. CDR3 DNA: TGTGCCAGCAGCTCCGGACTAGCGGGAGGGCCCCCCGAGCAGTACTTC. As protein: CASSSGLAGGPPEQYF.

This clonotype was recorded once. This chain connects TRBV12-3 or TRBV12-4 to TRBJ2-3; D ambiguous. The CDR3 runs to 13 residues. The V end was cut by 1 base, the J end by 10 bases, with 12 bases between. The CDR3 sequence is CASSLEGRASQYF. DNA for the CDR3: TGTGCCAGCAGTTTAGAGGGCCGAGCGTCGCAGTATTTT.

Within the sample, this clonotype is medium-sized. The gene calls are TRBV27 and TRBJ2-7; D could derive from TRBD1 or TRBD2 (6 bases each). The V end was cut by 4 bases, the J end by 3 bases, with 16 bases between. The CDR3 has 15 residues. The V gene's germline CDR1 is MNHEY and CDR2 SMNVEV (reference sequence). The CDR3 region is CASSWGQGGHYEQYF. The CDR3 DNA sequence: TGTGCCAGCAGTTGGGGGCAGGGAGGCCACTACGAGCAGTACTTC.

The chain recombines TRBV12-3 or TRBV12-4 with TRBJ1-4; D call uncertain. The ends were cut back, 4 bases at V and 7 bases at J, with 10 bases in the middle. This CDR3 has 13 amino acids. CDR3 loop: CASSSLGTEKLFF. In DNA, the CDR3 is TGTGCCAGCAGTTCTTTGGGTACTGAAAAACTGTTTTTT.

The V call is TRBV5-6, the J call TRBJ1-5; D remains unclear. Germline-derived CDR1 and CDR2 are SGHDT and YYEEEE. CDR3 length equals 15 residues. Trimming cost V 4 bases and J 2 bases, with 13 bases left between them. CDR3 protein: CASSASVKGNQPQHF. The CDR3 coding sequence is TGTGCCAGCAGCGCCTCCGTAAAGGGCAATCAGCCCCAGCATTTT.

CDR3 loop: CASSAGPITYQPQHF. The CDR3 DNA is TGTGCCAGTAGTGCGGGCCCGATTACTTATCAGCCCCAGCATTTT. The chain links TRBV19 to TRBJ1-5; D uncertain. The CDR3 runs 15 residues. Trimming pared 5 bases from V and 5 bases from J, leaving 16 bases between. Germline CDR1 reads LNHDA; CDR2 reads SQIVND (reference sequence). The full variable domain, with the rest looked up from reference TRBV19 and TRBJ1-5, is DGGITQSPKYLFRKEGQNVTLSCEQNLNHDAMYWYRQDPGQGLRLIYYSQIVNDFQKGDIAEGYSVSREKKESFPLTVTSAQKNPTAFYLCASSAGPITYQPQHFGDGTRLSIL.